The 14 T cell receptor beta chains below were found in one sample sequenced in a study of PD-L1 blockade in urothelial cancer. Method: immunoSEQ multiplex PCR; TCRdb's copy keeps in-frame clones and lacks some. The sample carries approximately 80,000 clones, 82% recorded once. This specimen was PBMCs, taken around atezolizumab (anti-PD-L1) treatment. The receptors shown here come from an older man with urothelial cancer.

The CDR3 region is CASSELTGVGSPLHF. The CDR3 bases are TGTGCCAGCAGTGAACTGACAGGGGTTGGGTCACCCCTCCACTTT. The V gene is TRBV25-1, the J gene TRBJ1-6; TRBD1 aligns across 8 bases. J lost 10 bases, V lost 2 bases, and 7 bases had no gene match. Germline assignment: CDR1 MGHDK and CDR2 SYGVNS. The CDR3 spans 15 residues.

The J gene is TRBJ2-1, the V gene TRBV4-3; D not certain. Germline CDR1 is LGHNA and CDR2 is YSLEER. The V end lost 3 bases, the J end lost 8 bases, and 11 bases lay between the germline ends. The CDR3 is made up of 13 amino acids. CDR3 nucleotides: TGCGCCAGCAGCCATTCTGCCTATGATGAGCAGTTCTTC. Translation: CASSHSAYDEQFF.

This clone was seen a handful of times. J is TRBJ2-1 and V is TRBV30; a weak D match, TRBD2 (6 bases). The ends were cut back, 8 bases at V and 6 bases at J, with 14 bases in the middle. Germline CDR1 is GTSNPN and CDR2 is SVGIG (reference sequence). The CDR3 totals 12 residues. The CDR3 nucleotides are TGTGCCGGAATGGCGGGGTCCAATGAGCAGTTCTTC. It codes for CAGMAGSNEQFF.

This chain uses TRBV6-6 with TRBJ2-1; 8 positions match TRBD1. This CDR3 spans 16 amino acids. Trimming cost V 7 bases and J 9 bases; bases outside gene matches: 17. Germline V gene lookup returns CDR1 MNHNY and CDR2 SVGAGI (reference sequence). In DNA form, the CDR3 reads TGTGCCAGCAATAAAAATGTAGGGCTTACAGGGGGTGAGCAGTTCTTC. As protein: CASNKNVGLTGGEQFF.

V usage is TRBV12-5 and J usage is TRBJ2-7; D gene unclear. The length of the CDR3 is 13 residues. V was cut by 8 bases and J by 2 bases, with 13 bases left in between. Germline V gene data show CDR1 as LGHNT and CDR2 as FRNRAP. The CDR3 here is CASTTLGTYEQYF. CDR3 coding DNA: TGTGCTAGTACGACCTTGGGCACCTACGAGCAGTACTTC.

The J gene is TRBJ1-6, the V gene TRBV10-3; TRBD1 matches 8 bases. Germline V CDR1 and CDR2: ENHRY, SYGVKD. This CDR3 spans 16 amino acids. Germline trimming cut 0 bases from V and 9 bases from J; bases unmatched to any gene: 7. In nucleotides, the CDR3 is TGTGCCATCAGTGAGTCAGGCAGGGGGCAAGGTTCACCCCTCCACTTT. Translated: CAISESGRGQGSPLHF.

The chain's CDR3 is CASSRDYTGGELFF. The CDR3 nucleotides are TGTGCCAGCAGTAGGGACTACACTGGCGGGGAGCTGTTTTTT. The rearrangement joins TRBV6-4 to TRBJ2-2, with TRBD2 matching 7 bases. Germline-derived CDR1 and CDR2 are MRHNA and SNTAGT. This CDR3 has 14 amino acids. The junction had 7 bases not matched to a gene; V was cut back by 5 bases and J by 7 bases.

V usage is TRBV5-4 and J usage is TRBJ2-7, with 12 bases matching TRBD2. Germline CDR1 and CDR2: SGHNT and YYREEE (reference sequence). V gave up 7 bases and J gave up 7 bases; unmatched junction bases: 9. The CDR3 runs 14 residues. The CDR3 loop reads CASGLAGGVGEQYF. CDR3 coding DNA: TGTGCCAGCGGTCTAGCGGGAGGGGTCGGTGAGCAGTACTTC.

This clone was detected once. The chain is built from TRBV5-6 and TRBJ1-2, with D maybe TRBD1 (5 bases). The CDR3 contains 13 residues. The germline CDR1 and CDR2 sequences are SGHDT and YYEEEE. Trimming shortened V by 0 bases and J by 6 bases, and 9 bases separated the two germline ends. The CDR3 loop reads CASSLGVGHGYTF. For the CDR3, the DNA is TGTGCCAGCAGCTTGGGGGTGGGGCATGGCTACACCTTC. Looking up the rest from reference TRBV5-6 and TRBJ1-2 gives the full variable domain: DAGVTQSPTHLIKTRGQQVTLRCSPKSGHDTVSWYQQALGQGPQFIFQYYEEEERQRGNFPDRFSGHQFPNYSSELNVNALLLGDSALYLCASSLGVGHGYTFGSGTRLTVV.

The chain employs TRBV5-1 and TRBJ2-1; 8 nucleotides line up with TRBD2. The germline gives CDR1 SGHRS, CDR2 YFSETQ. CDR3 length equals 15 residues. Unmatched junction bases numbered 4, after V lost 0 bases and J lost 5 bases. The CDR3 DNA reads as TGCGCCAGCAGCTTGGTGGCGGGGGGCAACAATGAGCAGTTCTTC. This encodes CASSLVAGGNNEQFF.

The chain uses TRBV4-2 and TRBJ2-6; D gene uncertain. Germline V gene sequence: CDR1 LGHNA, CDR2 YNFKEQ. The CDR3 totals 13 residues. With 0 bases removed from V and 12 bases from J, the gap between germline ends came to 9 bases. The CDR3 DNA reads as TGTGCCAGCAGCCAAGAAATCCGCGGCGTCCTGACTTTC. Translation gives CASSQEIRGVLTF.

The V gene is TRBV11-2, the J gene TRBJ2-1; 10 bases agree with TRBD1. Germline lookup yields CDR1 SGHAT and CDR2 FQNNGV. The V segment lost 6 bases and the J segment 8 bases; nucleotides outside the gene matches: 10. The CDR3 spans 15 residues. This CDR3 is CASRDRDRGLDEQFF. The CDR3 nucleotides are TGTGCCAGCAGAGACCGGGACAGGGGTTTAGATGAGCAGTTCTTC.

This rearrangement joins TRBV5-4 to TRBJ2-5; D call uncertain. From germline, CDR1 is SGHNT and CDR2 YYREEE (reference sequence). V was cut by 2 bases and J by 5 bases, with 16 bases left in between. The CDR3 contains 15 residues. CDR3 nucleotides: TGTGCCAGCAGCTTCATCCCAGGTGCTTGGGAGACCCAGTACTTC. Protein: CASSFIPGAWETQYF.

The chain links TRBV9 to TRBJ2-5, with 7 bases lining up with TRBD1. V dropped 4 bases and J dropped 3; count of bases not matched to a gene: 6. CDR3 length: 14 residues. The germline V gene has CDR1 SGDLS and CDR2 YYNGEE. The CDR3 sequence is CASSSRDSEETQYF. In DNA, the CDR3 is TGTGCCAGCAGCTCCCGGGACAGTGAAGAGACCCAGTACTTC.